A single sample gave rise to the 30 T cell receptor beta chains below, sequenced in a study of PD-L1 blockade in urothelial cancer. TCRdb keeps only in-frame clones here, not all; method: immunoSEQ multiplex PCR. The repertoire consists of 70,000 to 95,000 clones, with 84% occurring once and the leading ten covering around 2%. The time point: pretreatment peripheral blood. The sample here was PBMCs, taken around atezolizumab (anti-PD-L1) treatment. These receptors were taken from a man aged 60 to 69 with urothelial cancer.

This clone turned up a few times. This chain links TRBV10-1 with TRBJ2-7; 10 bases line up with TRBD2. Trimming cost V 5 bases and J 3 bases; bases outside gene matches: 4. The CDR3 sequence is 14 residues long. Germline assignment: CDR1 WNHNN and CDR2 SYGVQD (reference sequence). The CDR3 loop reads CASSSGTSDYEQYF. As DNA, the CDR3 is TGCGCCAGCAGTTCCGGGACTAGCGACTACGAGCAGTACTTC.

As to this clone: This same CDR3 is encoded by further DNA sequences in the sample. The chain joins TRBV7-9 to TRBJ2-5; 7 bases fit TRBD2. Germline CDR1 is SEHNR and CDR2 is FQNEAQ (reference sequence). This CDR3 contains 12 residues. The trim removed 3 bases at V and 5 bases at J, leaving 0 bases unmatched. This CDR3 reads CASSFGGETQYF. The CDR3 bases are TGTGCCAGCAGCTTCGGGGGGGAGACCCAGTACTTC. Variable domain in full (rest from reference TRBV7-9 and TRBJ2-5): DTGVSQNPRHKITKRGQNVTFRCDPISEHNRLYWYRQTLGQGPEFLTYFQNEAQLEKSRLLSDRFSAERPKGSFSTLEIQRTEQGDSAMYLCASSFGGETQYFGPGTRLLVL.

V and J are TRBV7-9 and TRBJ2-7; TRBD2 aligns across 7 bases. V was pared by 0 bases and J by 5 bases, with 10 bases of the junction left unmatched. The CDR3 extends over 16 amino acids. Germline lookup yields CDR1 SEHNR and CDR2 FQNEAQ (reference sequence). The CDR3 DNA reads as TGTGCCAGCAGCTTAGCGACGGAGGGAGGGCCTAACGAGCAGTACTTC. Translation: CASSLATEGGPNEQYF.

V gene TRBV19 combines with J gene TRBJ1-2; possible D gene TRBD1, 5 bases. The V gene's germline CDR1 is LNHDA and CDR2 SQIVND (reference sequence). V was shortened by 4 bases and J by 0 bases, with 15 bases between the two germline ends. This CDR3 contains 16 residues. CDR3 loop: CASSSKTAATNYGYTF. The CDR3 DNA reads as TGTGCCAGTAGTAGTAAGACAGCCGCTACTAACTATGGCTACACCTTC.

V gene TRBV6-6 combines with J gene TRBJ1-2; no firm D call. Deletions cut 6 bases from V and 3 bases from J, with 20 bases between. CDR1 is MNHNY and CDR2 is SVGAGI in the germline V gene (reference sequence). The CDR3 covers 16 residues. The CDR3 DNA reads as TGTGCCAGCAGAACCGGTGTTAGTCCCGGTTACTATGGCTACACCTTC. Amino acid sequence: CASRTGVSPGYYGYTF.

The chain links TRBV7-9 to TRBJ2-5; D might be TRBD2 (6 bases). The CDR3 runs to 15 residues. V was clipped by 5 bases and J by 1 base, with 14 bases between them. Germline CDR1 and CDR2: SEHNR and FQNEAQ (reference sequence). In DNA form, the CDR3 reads TGTGCCAGCAGCCGCCTCGGACTAACCCAAGAGACCCAGTACTTC. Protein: CASSRLGLTQETQYF.

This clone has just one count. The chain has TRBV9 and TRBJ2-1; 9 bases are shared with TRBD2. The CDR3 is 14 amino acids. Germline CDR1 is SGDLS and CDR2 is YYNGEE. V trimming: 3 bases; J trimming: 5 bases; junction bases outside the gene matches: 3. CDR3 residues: CASSGGGVHNEQFF. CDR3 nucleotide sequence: TGTGCCAGCAGCGGCGGGGGGGTCCACAATGAGCAGTTCTTC.

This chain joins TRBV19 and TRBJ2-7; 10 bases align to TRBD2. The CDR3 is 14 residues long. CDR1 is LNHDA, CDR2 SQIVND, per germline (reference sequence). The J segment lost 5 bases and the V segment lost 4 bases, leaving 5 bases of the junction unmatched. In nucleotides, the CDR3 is TGTGCCAGTAGTACGGGACTAGCGACGCACGAGCAGTACTTC. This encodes CASSTGLATHEQYF.

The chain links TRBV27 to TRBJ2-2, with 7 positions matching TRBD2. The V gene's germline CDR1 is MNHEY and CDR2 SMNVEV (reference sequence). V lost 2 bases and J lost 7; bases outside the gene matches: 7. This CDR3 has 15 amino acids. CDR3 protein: CASSLRASGGGELFF. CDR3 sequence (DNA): TGTGCCAGCAGTTTACGGGCTAGCGGAGGCGGGGAGCTGTTTTTT.

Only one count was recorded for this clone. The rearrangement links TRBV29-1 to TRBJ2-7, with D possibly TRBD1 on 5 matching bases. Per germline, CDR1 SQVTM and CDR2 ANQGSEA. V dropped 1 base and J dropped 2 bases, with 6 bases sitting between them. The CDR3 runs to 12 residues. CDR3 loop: CSVEVGAYEQYF. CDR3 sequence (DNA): TGCAGCGTTGAAGTAGGGGCCTACGAGCAGTACTTC.

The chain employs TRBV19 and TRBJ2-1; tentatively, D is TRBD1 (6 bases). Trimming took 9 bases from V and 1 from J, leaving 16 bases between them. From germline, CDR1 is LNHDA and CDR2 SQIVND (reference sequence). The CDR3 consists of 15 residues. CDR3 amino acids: CASQPDRTSYNEQFF. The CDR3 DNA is TGTGCCAGCCAACCCGACAGGACGTCCTACAATGAGCAGTTCTTC.

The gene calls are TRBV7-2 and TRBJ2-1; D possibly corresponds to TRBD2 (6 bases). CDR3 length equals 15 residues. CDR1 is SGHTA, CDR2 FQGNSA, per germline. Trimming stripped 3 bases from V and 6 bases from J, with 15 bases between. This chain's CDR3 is CASSFTRGTTNEQFF. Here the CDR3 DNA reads TGTGCCAGCAGCTTTACGCGCGGGACGACCAATGAGCAGTTCTTC.

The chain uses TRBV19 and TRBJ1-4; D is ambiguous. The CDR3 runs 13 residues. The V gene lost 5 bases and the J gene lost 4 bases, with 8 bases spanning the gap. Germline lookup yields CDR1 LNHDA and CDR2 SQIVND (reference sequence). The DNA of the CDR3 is TGTGCCAGTAGTCCTGGCGGTAATGAAAAACTGTTTTTT. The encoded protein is CASSPGGNEKLFF.

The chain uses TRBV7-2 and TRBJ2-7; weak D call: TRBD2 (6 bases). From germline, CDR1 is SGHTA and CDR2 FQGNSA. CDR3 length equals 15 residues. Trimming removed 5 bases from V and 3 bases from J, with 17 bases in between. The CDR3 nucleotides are TGTGCCAGCAGCCTTTCCGGGAGAGGGGACTACGAGCAGTACTTC. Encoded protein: CASSLSGRGDYEQYF.

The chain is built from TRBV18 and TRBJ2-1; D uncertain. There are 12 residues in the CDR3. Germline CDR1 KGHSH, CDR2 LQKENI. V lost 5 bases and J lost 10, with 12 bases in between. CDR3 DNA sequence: TGTGCCAGCTCATTCGCTGAGAGGGAGCAGTTCTTC. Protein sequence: CASSFAEREQFF.

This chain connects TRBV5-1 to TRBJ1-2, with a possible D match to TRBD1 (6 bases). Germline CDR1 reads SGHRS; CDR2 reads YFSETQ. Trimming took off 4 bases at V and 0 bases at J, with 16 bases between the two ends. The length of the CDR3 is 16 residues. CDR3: CASSPQTGDANYGYTF. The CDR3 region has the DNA TGCGCCAGCAGCCCCCAGACAGGAGATGCTAACTATGGCTACACCTTC. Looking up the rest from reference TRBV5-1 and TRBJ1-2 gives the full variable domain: KAGVTQTPRYLIKTRGQQVTLSCSPISGHRSVSWYQQTPGQGLQFLFEYFSETQRNKGNFPGRFSGRQFSNSRSEMNVSTLELGDSALYLCASSPQTGDANYGYTFGSGTRLTVV.

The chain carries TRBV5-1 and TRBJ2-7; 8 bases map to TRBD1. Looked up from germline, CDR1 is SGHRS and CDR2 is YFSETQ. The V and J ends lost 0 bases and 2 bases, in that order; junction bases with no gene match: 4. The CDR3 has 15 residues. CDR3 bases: TGCGCCAGCAGCTTGGGGACAGGGATCGCCTACGAGCAGTACTTC. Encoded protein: CASSLGTGIAYEQYF.

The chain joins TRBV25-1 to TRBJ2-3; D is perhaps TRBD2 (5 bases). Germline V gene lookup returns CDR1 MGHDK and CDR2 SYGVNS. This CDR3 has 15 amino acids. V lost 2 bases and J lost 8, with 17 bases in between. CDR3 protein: CASSERSAGAATQYF. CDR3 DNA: TGTGCCAGCAGTGAAAGAAGTGCGGGCGCGGCTACGCAGTATTTT.

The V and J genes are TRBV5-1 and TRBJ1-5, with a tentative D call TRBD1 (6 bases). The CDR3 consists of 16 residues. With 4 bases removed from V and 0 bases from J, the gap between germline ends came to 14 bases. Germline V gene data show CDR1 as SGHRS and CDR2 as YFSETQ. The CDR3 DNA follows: TGCGCCAGCAGCCCCGGTCGGACAGATAGCAATCAGCCCCAGCATTTT. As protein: CASSPGRTDSNQPQHF.

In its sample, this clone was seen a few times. DNA of the CDR3: TGTGCCTGGAGACACCCGGGGGTATTAGGGAGAAACACCATATATTTT. Protein product: CAWRHPGVLGRNTIYF. The chain uses TRBV30 and TRBJ1-3; D may be TRBD1 (5 bases). V lost 3 bases, J lost 5 bases, and 20 bases lay in between. Germline loops: CDR1 GTSNPN, CDR2 SVGIG (reference sequence). CDR3 length equals 16 residues.

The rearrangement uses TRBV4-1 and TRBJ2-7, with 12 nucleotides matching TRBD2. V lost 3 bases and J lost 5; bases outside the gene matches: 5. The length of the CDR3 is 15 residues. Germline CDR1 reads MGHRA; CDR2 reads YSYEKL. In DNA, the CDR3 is TGCGCCAGCAGCCAGTCTAGCGGGAGGGCGGACGAGCAGTACTTC. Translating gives CASSQSSGRADEQYF.

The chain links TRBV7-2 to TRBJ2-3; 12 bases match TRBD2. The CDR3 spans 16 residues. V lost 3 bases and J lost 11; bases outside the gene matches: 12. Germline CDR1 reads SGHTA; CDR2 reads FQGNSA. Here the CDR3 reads CASSFVYGTSGSGQYF. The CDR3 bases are TGTGCCAGCAGCTTCGTTTACGGGACTAGCGGGTCTGGGCAGTATTTT.

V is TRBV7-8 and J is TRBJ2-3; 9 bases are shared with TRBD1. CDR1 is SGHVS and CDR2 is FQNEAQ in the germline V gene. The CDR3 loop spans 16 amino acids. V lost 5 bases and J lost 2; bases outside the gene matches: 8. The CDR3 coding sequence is TGTGCCAGCAGCCTTAGGACAGGGGCCTACACAGATACGCAGTATTTT. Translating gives CASSLRTGAYTDTQYF.

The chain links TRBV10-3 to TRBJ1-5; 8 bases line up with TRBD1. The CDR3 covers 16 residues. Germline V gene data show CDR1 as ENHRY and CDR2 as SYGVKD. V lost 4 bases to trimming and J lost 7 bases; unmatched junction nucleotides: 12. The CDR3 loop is CAISAEGQGASQPQHF. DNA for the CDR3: TGTGCCATCAGTGCTGAGGGGCAGGGGGCAAGCCAGCCCCAGCATTTT.

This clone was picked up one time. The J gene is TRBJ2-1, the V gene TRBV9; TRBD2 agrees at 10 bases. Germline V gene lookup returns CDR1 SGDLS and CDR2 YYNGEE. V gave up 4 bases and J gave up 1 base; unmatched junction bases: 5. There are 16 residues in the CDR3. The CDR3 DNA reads TGTGCCAGCAGCCCACAGCGGGAGGGGTCCTACAATGAGCAGTTCTTC. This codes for CASSPQREGSYNEQFF.

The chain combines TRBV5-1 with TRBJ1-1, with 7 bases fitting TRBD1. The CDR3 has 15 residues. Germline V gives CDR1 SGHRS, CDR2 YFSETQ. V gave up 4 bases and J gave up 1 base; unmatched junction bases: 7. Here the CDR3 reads CASSVNRGTNTEAFF. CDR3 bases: TGCGCCAGCAGCGTGAACAGGGGAACGAACACTGAAGCTTTCTTT.

DNA for the CDR3: TGTGCCAGCAGCGGAGGCGGGGTAGGGAATGAGCAGTTCTTC. Translating gives CASSGGGVGNEQFF. J is TRBJ2-1 and V is TRBV11-3, with D possibly TRBD2 on 6 matching bases. The V end lost 5 bases, the J end lost 7 bases, and 15 bases lay between the germline ends. CDR1 SGHNT and CDR2 YENEEA come from the germline V gene. There are 14 residues in the CDR3.

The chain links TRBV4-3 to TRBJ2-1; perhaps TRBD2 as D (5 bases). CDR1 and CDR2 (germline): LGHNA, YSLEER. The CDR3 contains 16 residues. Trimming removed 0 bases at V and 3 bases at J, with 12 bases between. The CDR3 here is CASSQDRGSYYNEQFF. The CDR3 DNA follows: TGCGCCAGCAGCCAAGATCGAGGGAGTTACTACAATGAGCAGTTCTTC.

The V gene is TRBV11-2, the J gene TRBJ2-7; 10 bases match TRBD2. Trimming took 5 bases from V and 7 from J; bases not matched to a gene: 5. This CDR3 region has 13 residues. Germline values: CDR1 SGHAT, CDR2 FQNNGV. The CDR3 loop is CASSQAGGGEQYF. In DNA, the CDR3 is TGTGCCAGCAGCCAAGCGGGAGGGGGGGAGCAGTACTTC.

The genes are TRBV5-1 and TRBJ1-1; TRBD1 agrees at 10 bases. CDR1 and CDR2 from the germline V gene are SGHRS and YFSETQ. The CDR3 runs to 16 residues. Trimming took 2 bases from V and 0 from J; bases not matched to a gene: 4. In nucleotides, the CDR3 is TGCGCCAGCAGCTTCCGGACAGGGGGGATGAACACTGAAGCTTTCTTT. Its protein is CASSFRTGGMNTEAFF.